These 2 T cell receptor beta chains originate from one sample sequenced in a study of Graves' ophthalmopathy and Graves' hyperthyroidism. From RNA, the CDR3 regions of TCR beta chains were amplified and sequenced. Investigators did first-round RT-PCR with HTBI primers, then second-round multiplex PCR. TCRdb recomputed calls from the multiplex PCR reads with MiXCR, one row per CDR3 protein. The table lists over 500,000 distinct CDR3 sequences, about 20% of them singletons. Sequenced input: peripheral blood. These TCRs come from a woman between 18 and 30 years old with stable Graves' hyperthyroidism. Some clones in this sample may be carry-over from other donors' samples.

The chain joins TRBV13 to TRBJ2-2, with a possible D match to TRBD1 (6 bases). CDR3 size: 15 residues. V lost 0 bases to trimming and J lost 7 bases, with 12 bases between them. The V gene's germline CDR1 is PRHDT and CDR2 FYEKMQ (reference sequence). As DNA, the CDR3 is TGTGCCAGCAGCTTAGGCAGGGGTATTGGCGGGGAGCTGTTTTTT. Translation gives CASSLGRGIGGELFF.

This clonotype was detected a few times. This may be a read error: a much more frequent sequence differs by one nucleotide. This CDR3 reads CASRRTVSGNTIYF. Written as DNA, the CDR3 is TGTGCCAGCAGAAGGACAGTCTCTGGAAACACCATATATTTT. V usage is TRBV12-3 or TRBV12-4 and J usage is TRBJ1-3; D may be TRBD1 (6 bases). The CDR3 covers 14 residues. The V and J ends lost 6 bases and 0 bases respectively, with 9 bases between them.